A single sample gave rise to the 19 T cell receptor beta chains below, sequenced in a study of human T cells and chemical hapten exposure. Time point here: patch test 3, about 24 weeks after DPC sensitization. Treatment noted: therapeutic diphenylcyclopropenone sensitization with weekly scalp DPC. TCRdb called the RACE reads again in MiXCR, with one record for every CDR3 protein. This table holds 150,000 to 200,000 distinct CDR3 sequences, 24% found once. Sequenced here: whole blood, sampled in connection with sensitization to the hapten diphenylcyclopropenone (DPC). These receptors were collected from a woman aged 40-49 years with alopecia areata. Some clones in this sample may be carry-over from other donors' samples.

J is TRBJ2-1 and V is TRBV29-1, with 15 bases aligning to TRBD2. This CDR3 has 14 amino acids. Germline V gives CDR1 SQVTM, CDR2 ANQGSEA. Trimming cost V 5 bases and J 12 bases; bases outside gene matches: 8. CDR3 sequence: CSVMGLAGGLLQFF. CDR3 coding DNA: TGCAGCGTTATGGGACTAGCGGGAGGATTGTTGCAGTTCTTC.

This clonotype was seen a handful of times. The chain joins TRBV6-1 to TRBJ2-7, with a possible D match to TRBD1 (6 bases). CDR3 size: 15 residues. Germline CDR1 and CDR2: MNHNS and SASEGT. V was clipped by 4 bases and J by 0 bases, with 13 bases between them. The CDR3, as DNA: TGTGCCAGCAGTGCGGACAGTCCCAGCTCCTACGAGCAGTACTTC. It yields the protein CASSADSPSSYEQYF.

The chain employs TRBV29-1 and TRBJ2-3; 8 nucleotides agree with TRBD2. Losses at the gene ends were 5 bases for V and 6 bases for J; bases not matched to a gene: 13. The CDR3 covers 15 residues. Germline CDR1 is SQVTM and CDR2 is ANQGSEA. The CDR3 spells CSVKSGRASLDTQYF. The DNA of the CDR3 is TGCAGCGTTAAGTCCGGGAGGGCGTCTCTGGATACGCAGTATTTT.

This clonotype was picked up a small number of times. The V call is TRBV6-5, the J call TRBJ1-5; possibly TRBD1 for D (6 bases). CDR1 is MNHEY and CDR2 is SVGAGI in the germline V gene. V was trimmed by 6 bases and J by 3 bases, leaving 12 bases between them. The CDR3 has 14 amino acids. Here the CDR3 DNA reads TGTGCCAGCAGCAAACAGGGCTACAATCAGCCCCAGCATTTT. Its translation: CASSKQGYNQPQHF.

The genes are TRBV29-1 and TRBJ2-3; D ambiguous. The germline gives CDR1 SQVTM, CDR2 ANQGSEA. With 1 base removed from V and 5 bases from J, the gap between germline ends came to 13 bases. The CDR3 length is 14 residues. This CDR3 reads CSVEVYRSGDTQYF. The CDR3 DNA is TGCAGCGTTGAAGTCTACCGGTCGGGAGATACGCAGTATTTT.

The chain has TRBV25-1 and TRBJ2-1; 8 nucleotides agree with TRBD2. The V gene's germline CDR1 is MGHDK and CDR2 SYGVNS. V shed 3 bases, J shed 8 bases, and the junction held 9 bases outside the gene matches. The CDR3 is 15 residues long. CDR3 bases: TGTGCCAGCAGTGACAGCGGGAGACTGGTCGATGAGCAGTTCTTC. The encoded protein is CASSDSGRLVDEQFF.

V and J are TRBV28 and TRBJ2-1; 8 bases map to TRBD2. V lost 3 bases, J lost 0 bases, and 4 bases stayed unmatched. The CDR3 has 16 amino acids. Germline-derived CDR1 and CDR2 are MDHEN and SYDVKM. In nucleotides, the CDR3 is TGTGCCAGCAGTTTCCCCGGGACTAGCTCCTACAATGAGCAGTTCTTC. Amino acids: CASSFPGTSSYNEQFF.

This clonotype was recorded a few times. The chain uses TRBV28 and TRBJ2-2; D may match TRBD1 or TRBD2 (5 bases each). Trimming stripped 6 bases from V and 7 bases from J, with 21 bases between. Germline values: CDR1 MDHEN, CDR2 SYDVKM. CDR3 length: 16 amino acids. The CDR3 reads CASRSTEERGGGELFF. The CDR3 nucleotides are TGTGCCAGCAGATCGACAGAAGAACGGGGCGGCGGGGAGCTGTTTTTT. Combining the CDR3 with reference TRBV28 and TRBJ2-2 gives the whole variable domain DVKVTQSSRYLVKRTGEKVFLECVQDMDHENMFWYRQDPGLGLRLIYFSYDVKMKEKGDIPEGYSVSREKKERFSLILESASTNQTSMYLCASRSTEERGGGELFFGEGSRLTVL.

The chain is built from TRBV4-3 and TRBJ2-7; no definite D call. The CDR3 has 15 residues. V was shortened by 1 base and J by 1 base, with 11 bases between the two germline ends. Germline CDR1 is LGHNA and CDR2 is YSLEER. The CDR3: CASSQVLGPSYEQYF. DNA for the CDR3: TGCGCCAGCAGCCAAGTCCTGGGCCCATCCTACGAGCAGTACTTC.

The CDR3 sequence is CASSPSQRGTGELFF. The CDR3 nucleotides read TGTGCCAGCAGCCCTAGCCAGAGGGGAACCGGGGAGCTGTTTTTT. This chain uses TRBV4-2 with TRBJ2-2, with D perhaps given as TRBD1 or TRBD2 (5 bases each). CDR3 size: 15 residues. In germline, CDR1 is LGHNA, CDR2 YNFKEQ. V was shortened by 4 bases and J by 5 bases, with 14 bases between the two germline ends.

This clonotype was recorded a few times. The chain links TRBV28 to TRBJ2-3; possible D gene TRBD2, 6 bases. CDR3 length equals 16 residues. Trimming removed 4 bases at V and 1 base at J, with 15 bases between. From germline, CDR1 is MDHEN and CDR2 SYDVKM. The CDR3 here is CASSSPGERGTDTQYF. The DNA for the CDR3 is TGTGCCAGCAGTTCCCCGGGGGAGAGGGGCACAGATACGCAGTATTTT.

This clonotype was seen only a few times. The V and J genes are TRBV10-3 and TRBJ2-2; 7 bases map to TRBD1. This CDR3 has 14 amino acids. V gave up 11 bases and J gave up 5 bases; unmatched junction bases: 11. Germline lookup yields CDR1 ENHRY and CDR2 SYGVKD. CDR3 bases: TGTGCCCACAAGAAGGGGGCTCTGACCGGGGAGCTGTTTTTT. Protein: CAHKKGALTGELFF.

The gene calls are TRBV7-2 and TRBJ1-5; D possibly corresponds to TRBD1 (5 bases). This CDR3 has 14 amino acids. Germline CDR1 and CDR2: SGHTA and FQGNSA. Trimming cost V 4 bases and J 12 bases, with 19 bases left between them. The CDR3 nucleotides read TGTGCCAGCAGCTCCCAGATTCAGGGAGGCTACCAGCATTTT. Residues: CASSSQIQGGYQHF.

V gene TRBV15 combines with J gene TRBJ2-7, with D hard to call. In germline, CDR1 is LNHNV, CDR2 YYDKDF (reference sequence). The V end was cut by 1 base, the J end by 5 bases, with 12 bases between. The CDR3 contains 14 residues. Here the CDR3 reads CATSRVLGYHEQYF. In DNA form, the CDR3 reads TGTGCCACCAGCAGAGTATTGGGGTACCACGAGCAGTACTTC.

The CDR3 sequence: CSVEPRGRVHEQYF. The CDR3 DNA sequence: TGCAGCGTTGAGCCCCGCGGGAGGGTCCACGAGCAGTACTTC. The V and J genes are TRBV29-1 and TRBJ2-7, with 9 bases identical to TRBD2. There are 14 residues in the CDR3. Germline V CDR1 and CDR2: SQVTM, ANQGSEA. V lost 3 bases, J lost 5 bases, and 8 bases stayed unmatched.

In this sample, this clonotype turned up a few times. The chain has TRBV5-6 and TRBJ1-1; D remains ambiguous. Germline V CDR1 and CDR2: SGHDT, YYEEEE. V was clipped by 0 bases and J by 5 bases, with 8 bases between them. This CDR3 comprises 13 residues. CDR3 coding DNA: TGTGCCAGCAGCTTGGCTGGGAAAACTGAAGCTTTCTTT. Protein product: CASSLAGKTEAFF.

This clonotype has a handful of counts. This chain connects TRBV29-1 to TRBJ1-1; D gene unclear. Germline loops: CDR1 SQVTM, CDR2 ANQGSEA. Trimming left V 0 bases short and J 11 bases short, with 16 bases between. CDR3 length equals 13 residues. The CDR3 coding sequence is TGCAGCGTTGAAGACGCTCTGGACTTAGGCGCTTTCTTT. This gives the protein CSVEDALDLGAFF.

This chain uses TRBV6-5 with TRBJ1-1; tentative D call: TRBD1 (5 bases). The CDR3 totals 16 residues. The V end lost 2 bases, the J end lost 2 bases, and 15 bases lay between the germline ends. Germline V gives CDR1 MNHEY, CDR2 SVGAGI. The DNA for the CDR3 is TGTGCCAGCAGTTACGGGCAGGGAGGAGGAAACACTGAAGCTTTCTTT. Encoded protein: CASSYGQGGGNTEAFF.

This clonotype appeared a few times. The genes are TRBV7-3 and TRBJ1-1, with 9 bases aligning to TRBD1. V lost 5 bases to trimming and J lost 5 bases; unmatched junction nucleotides: 9. CDR3 length: 15 residues. Germline V CDR1 and CDR2: SGHTA, FQGTGA. The CDR3 nucleotides read TGTGCCAGCAGCAATACAGGGGGCGGGGGTACTGAAGCTTTCTTT. As protein: CASSNTGGGGTEAFF.